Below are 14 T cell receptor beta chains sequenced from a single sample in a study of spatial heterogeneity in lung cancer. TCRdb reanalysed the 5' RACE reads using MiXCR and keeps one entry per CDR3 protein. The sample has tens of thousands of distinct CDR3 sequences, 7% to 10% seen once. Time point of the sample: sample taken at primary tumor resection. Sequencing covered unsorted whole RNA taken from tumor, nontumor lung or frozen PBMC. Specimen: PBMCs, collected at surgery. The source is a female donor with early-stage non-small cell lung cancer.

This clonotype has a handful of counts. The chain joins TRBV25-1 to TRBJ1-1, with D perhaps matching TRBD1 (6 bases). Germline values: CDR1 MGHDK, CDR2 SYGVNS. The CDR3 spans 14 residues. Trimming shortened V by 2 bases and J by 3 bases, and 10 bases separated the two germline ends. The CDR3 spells CASSEAQGYTEAFF. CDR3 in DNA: TGTGCCAGCAGTGAAGCCCAGGGGTACACTGAAGCTTTCTTT.

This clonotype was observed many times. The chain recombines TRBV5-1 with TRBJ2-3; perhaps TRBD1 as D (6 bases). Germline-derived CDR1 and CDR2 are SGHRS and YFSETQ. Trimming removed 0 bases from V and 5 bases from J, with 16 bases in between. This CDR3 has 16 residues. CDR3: CASSLAGDNGRDTQYF. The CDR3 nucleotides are TGCGCCAGCAGCTTGGCCGGGGACAATGGACGAGATACGCAGTATTTT.

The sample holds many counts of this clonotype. DNA of the CDR3: TGTGCCAGCAGTCCCGGGACAGGCTATCAGCCCCAGCATTTT. Protein sequence: CASSPGTGYQPQHF. The chain links TRBV2 to TRBJ1-5, with 8 bases lining up with TRBD1. CDR1 is SNHLY, CDR2 FYNNEI, per germline. The CDR3 has 14 residues. Trimming cost V 5 bases and J 5 bases; bases outside gene matches: 5.

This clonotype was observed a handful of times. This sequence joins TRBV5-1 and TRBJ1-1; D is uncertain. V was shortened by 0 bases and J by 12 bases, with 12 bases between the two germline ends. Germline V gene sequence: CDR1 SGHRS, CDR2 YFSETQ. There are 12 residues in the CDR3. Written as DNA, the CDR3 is TGCGCCAGCAGCTTGGAGACCGGGCGGACTTTCTTT. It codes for CASSLETGRTFF. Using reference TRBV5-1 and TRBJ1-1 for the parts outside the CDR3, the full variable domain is KAGVTQTPRYLIKTRGQQVTLSCSPISGHRSVSWYQQTPGQGLQFLFEYFSETQRNKGNFPGRFSGRQFSNSRSEMNVSTLELGDSALYLCASSLETGRTFFGQGTRLTVV.

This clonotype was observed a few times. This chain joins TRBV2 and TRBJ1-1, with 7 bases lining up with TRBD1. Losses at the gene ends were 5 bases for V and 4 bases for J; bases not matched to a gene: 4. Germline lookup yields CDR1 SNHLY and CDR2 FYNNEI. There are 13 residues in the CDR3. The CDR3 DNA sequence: TGTGCCAGCAGTTTAGGGGGCGTCACTGAAGCTTTCTTT. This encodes CASSLGGVTEAFF. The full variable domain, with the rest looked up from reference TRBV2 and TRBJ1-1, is EPEVTQTPSHQVTQMGQEVILRCVPISNHLYFYWYRQILGQKVEFLVSFYNNEISEKSEIFDDQFSVERPDGSNFTLKIRSTKLEDSAMYFCASSLGGVTEAFFGQGTRLTVV.

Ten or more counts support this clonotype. The CDR3 DNA sequence: TGTGCCAGCACCGGGACGGACTATGGCTACACCTTC. Amino acid sequence: CASTGTDYGYTF. This rearrangement joins TRBV6-5 to TRBJ1-2; D is possibly TRBD1 (5 bases). The length of the CDR3 is 12 residues. Germline CDR1 reads MNHEY; CDR2 reads SVGAGI. V lost 7 bases to trimming and J lost 3 bases, with 9 bases between them.

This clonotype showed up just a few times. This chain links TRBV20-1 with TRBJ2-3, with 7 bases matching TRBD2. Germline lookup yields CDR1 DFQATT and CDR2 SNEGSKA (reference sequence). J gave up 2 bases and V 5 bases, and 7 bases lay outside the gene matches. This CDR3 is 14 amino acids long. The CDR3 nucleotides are TGCAGTGCTGGGGGGGGAGACTCCACAGATACGCAGTATTTT. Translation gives CSAGGGDSTDTQYF.

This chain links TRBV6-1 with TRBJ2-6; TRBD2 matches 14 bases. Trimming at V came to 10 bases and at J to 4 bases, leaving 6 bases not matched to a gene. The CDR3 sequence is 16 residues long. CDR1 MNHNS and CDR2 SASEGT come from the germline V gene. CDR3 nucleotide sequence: TGTGCCACCGGACTAGCGGGAGGAGGCGGGGCCAACGTCCTGACTTTC. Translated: CATGLAGGGGANVLTF.

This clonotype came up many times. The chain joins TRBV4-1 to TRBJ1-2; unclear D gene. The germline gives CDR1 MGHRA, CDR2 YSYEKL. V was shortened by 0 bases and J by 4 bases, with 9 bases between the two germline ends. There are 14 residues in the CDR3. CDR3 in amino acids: CASSQEWGRYGYTF. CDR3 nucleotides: TGCGCCAGCAGCCAAGAATGGGGTCGCTATGGCTACACCTTC.

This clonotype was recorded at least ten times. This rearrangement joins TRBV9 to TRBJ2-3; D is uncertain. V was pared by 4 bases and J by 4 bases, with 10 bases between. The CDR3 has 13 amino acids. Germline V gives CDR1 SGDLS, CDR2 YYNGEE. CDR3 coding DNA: TGTGCCAGCAGCATTCGGAGTGCAGATACGCAGTATTTT. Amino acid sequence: CASSIRSADTQYF.

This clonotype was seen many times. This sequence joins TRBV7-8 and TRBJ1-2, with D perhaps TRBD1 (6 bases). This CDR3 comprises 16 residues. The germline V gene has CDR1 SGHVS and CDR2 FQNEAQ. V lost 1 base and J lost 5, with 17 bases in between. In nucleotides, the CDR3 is TGTGCCAGCAGCTTAGTGGGTGGCAGGGGACCTTATGGCTACACCTTC. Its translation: CASSLVGGRGPYGYTF.

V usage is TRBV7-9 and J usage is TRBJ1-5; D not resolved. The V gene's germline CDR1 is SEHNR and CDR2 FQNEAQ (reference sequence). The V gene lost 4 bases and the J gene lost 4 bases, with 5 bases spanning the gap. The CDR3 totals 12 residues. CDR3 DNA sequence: TGTGCCAGCAGCTCGACGAATCAGCCCCAGCATTTT. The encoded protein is CASSSTNQPQHF.

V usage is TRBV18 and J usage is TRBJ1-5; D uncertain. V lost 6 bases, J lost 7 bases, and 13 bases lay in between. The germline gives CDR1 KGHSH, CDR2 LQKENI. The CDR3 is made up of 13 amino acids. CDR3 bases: TGTGCCAGCTCGGACCAGCAGAGACAGCCCCAGCATTTT. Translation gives CASSDQQRQPQHF.

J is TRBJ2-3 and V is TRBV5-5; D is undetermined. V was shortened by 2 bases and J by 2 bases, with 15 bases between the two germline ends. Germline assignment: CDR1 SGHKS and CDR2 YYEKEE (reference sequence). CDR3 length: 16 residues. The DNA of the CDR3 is TGTGCCAGCAGCTTCCAAACCGAGGTTCACACAGATACGCAGTATTTT. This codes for CASSFQTEVHTDTQYF.